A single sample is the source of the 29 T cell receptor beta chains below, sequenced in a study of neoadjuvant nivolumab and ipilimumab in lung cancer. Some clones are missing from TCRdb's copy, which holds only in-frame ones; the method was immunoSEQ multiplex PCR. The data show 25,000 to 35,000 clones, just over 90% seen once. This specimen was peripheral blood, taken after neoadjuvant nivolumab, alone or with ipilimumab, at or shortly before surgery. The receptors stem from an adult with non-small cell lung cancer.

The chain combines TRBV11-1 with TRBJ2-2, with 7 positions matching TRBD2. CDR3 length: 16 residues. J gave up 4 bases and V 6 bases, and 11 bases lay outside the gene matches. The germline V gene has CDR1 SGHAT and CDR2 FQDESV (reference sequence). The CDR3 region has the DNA TGTGCCAGCAGTCCCCGGGCCTCGGGGGGCACCGGGGAGCTGTTTTTT. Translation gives CASSPRASGGTGELFF.

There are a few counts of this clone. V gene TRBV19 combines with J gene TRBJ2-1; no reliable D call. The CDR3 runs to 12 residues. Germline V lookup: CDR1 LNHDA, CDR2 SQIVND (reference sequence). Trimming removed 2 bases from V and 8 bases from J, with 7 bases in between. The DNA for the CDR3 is TGTGCCAGTAGTATATCAAGGGATGAGCAGTTCTTC. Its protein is CASSISRDEQFF.

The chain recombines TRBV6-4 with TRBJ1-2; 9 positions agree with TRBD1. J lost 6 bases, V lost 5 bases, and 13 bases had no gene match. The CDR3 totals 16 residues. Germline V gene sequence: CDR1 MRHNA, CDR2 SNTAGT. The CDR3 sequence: CASSLVPGQGRNGYTF. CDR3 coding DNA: TGTGCCAGCAGTCTTGTGCCGGGACAGGGTCGAAATGGCTACACCTTC.

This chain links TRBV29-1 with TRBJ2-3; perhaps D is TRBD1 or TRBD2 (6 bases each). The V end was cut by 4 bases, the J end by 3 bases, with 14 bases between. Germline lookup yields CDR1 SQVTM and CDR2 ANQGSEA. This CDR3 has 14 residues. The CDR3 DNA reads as TGCAGCGTTGCCCCTACAGGGAGGACAGATACGCAGTATTTT. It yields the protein CSVAPTGRTDTQYF.

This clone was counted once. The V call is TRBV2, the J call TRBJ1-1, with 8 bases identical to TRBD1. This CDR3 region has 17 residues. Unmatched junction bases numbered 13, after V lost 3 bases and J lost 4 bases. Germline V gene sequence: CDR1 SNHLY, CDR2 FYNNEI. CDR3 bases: TGTGCCAGCAGTGATTCAGGGGGCCTTGGAGGGAGCACTGAAGCTTTCTTT. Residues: CASSDSGGLGGSTEAFF. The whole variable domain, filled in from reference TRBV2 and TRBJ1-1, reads EPEVTQTPSHQVTQMGQEVILRCVPISNHLYFYWYRQILGQKVEFLVSFYNNEISEKSEIFDDQFSVERPDGSNFTLKIRSTKLEDSAMYFCASSDSGGLGGSTEAFFGQGTRLTVV.

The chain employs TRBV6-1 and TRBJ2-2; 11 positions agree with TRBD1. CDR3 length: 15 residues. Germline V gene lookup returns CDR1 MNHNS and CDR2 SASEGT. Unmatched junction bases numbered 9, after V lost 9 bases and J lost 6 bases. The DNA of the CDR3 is TGTGCCAGTGTTGCCGGGACAGGGGGTTCCGGGGAGCTGTTTTTT. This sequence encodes CASVAGTGGSGELFF.

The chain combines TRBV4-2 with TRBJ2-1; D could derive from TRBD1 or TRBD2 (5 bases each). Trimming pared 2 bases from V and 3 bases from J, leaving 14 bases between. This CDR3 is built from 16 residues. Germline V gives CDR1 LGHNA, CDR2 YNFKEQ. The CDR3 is CASSQSTGRNYNEQFF. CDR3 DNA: TGTGCCAGCAGCCAATCCACGGGGCGGAACTACAATGAGCAGTTCTTC.

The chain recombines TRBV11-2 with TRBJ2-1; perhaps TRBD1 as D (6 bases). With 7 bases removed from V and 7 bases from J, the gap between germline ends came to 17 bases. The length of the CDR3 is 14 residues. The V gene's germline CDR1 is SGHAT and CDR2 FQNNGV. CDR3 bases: TGTGCCAGCAACTCAAGAGGGACACTTAATGAGCAGTTCTTC. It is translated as CASNSRGTLNEQFF. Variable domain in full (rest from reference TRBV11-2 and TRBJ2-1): EAGVAQSPRYKIIEKRQSVAFWCNPISGHATLYWYQQILGQGPKLLIQFQNNGVVDDSQLPKDRFSAERLKGVDSTLKIQPAKLEDSAVYLCASNSRGTLNEQFFGPGTRLTVL.

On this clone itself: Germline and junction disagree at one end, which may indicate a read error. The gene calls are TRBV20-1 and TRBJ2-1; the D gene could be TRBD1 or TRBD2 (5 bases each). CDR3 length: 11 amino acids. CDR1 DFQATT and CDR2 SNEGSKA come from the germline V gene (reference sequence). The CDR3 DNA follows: TGTAAGAGGGGCCAGTACAATGAGCAGTTCTTC. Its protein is CKRGQYNEQFF.

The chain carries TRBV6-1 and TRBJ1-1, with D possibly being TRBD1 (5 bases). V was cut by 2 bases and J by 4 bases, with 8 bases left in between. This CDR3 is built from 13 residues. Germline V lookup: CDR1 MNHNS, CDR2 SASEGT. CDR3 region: CASSEWQGTEAFF. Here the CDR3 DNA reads TGTGCCAGCAGTGAATGGCAGGGCACTGAAGCTTTCTTT.

The DNA of the CDR3 is TGCGCCAGCATGGACCAACAAGGGGGGAACACTGAAGCTTTCTTT. Translated: CASMDQQGGNTEAFF. This chain connects TRBV5-1 to TRBJ1-1, with a weak D call TRBD1 (6 bases). Germline-derived CDR1 and CDR2 are SGHRS and YFSETQ. Between the trimmed V and J ends, which lost 6 bases and 1 base, there was a span of 16 bases. The CDR3 is 15 amino acids. Using reference TRBV5-1 and TRBJ1-1 for the parts outside the CDR3, the full variable domain is KAGVTQTPRYLIKTRGQQVTLSCSPISGHRSVSWYQQTPGQGLQFLFEYFSETQRNKGNFPGRFSGRQFSNSRSEMNVSTLELGDSALYLCASMDQQGGNTEAFFGQGTRLTVV.

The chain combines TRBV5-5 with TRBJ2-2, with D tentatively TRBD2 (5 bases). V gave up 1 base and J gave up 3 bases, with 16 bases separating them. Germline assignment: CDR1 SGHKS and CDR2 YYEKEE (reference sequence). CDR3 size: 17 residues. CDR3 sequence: CASSLFGQAADTGELFF. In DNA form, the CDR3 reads TGTGCCAGCAGCTTGTTTGGTCAGGCAGCGGACACCGGGGAGCTGTTTTTT.

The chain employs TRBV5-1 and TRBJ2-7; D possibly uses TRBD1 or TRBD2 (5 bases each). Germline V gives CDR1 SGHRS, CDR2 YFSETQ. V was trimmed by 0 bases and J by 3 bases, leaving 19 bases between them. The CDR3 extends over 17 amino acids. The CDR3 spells CASSLGGVGRAGYEQYF. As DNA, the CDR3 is TGCGCCAGCAGCTTGGGCGGCGTTGGCAGGGCGGGCTACGAGCAGTACTTC.

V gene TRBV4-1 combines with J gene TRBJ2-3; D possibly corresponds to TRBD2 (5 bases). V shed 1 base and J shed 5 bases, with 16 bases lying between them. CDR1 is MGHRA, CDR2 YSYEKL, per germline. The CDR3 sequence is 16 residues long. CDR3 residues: CASSQVSSGSGDTQYF. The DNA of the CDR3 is TGCGCCAGCAGCCAAGTCTCCAGCGGTTCAGGAGATACGCAGTATTTT.

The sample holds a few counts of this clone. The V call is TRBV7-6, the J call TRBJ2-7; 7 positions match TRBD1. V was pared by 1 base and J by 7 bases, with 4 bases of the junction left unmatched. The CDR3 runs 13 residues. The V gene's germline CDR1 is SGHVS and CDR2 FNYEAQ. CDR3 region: CASSLEGGREQYF. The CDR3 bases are TGTGCCAGCAGCTTAGAAGGGGGCAGGGAGCAGTACTTC. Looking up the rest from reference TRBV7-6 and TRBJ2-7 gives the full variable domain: GAGVSQSPRYKVTKRGQDVALRCDPISGHVSLYWYRQALGQGPEFLTYFNYEAQQDKSGLPNDRFSAERPEGSISTLTIQRTEQRDSAMYRCASSLEGGREQYFGPGTRLTVT.

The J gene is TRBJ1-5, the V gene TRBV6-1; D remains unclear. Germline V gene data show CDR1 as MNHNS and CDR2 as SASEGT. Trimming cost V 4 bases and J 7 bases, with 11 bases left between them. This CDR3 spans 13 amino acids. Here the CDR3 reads CASSANFDQPQHF. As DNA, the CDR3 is TGTGCCAGCAGTGCAAATTTCGACCAGCCCCAGCATTTT.

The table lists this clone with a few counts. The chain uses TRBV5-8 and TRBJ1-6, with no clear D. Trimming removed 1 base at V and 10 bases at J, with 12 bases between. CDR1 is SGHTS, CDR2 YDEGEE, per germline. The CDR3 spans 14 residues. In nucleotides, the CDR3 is TGTGCCAGCAGCTTGAATCAGAACGTCTCACCCCTCCACTTT. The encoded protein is CASSLNQNVSPLHF.

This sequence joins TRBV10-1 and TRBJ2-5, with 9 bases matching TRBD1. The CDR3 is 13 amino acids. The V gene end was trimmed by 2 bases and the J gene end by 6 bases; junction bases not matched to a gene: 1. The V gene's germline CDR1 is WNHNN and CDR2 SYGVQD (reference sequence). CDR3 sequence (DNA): TGCGCCAGCAGTGAGGACAGGGGGAAGACCCAGTACTTC. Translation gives CASSEDRGKTQYF.

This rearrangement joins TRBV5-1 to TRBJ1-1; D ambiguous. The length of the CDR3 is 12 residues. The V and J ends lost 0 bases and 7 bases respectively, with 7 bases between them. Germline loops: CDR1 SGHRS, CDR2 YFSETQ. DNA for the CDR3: TGCGCCAGCAGCTTGGAAGGGTTTGAAGCTTTCTTT. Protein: CASSLEGFEAFF.

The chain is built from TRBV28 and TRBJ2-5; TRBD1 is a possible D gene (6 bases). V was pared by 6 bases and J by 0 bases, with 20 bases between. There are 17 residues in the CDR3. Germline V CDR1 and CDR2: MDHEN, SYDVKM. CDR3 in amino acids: CASSSTGTLGYQETQYF. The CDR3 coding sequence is TGTGCCAGCAGCTCTACCGGGACACTGGGGTACCAAGAGACCCAGTACTTC. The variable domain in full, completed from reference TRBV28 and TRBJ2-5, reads DVKVTQSSRYLVKRTGEKVFLECVQDMDHENMFWYRQDPGLGLRLIYFSYDVKMKEKGDIPEGYSVSREKKERFSLILESASTNQTSMYLCASSSTGTLGYQETQYFGPGTRLLVL.

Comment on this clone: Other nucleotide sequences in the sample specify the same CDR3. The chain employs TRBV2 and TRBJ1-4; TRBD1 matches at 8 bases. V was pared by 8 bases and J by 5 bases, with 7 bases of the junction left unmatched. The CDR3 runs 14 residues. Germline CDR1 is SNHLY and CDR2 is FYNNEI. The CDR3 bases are TGTGCCAGCTCGCCGGACAGGGAGAATGAAAAACTGTTTTTT. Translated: CASSPDRENEKLFF.

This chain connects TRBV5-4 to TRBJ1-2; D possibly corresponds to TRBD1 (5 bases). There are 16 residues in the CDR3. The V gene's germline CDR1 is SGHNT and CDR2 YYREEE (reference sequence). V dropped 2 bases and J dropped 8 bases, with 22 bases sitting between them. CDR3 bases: TGTGCCAGCAGCTTACCCCTACTGAGGGGCGAAGCGGGCTACACCTTC. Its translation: CASSLPLLRGEAGYTF.

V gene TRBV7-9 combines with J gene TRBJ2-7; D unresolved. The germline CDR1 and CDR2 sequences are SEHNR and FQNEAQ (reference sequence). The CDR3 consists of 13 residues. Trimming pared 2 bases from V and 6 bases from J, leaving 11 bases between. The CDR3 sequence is CASSLSAPAEQYF. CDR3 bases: TGTGCCAGCAGCTTATCAGCTCCGGCCGAGCAGTACTTC.

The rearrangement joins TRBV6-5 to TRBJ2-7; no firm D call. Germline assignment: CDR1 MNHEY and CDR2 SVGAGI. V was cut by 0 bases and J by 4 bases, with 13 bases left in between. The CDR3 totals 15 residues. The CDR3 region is CASSYSQIRRYEQYF. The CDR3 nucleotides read TGTGCCAGCAGTTACTCGCAGATCCGACGGTACGAGCAGTACTTC.

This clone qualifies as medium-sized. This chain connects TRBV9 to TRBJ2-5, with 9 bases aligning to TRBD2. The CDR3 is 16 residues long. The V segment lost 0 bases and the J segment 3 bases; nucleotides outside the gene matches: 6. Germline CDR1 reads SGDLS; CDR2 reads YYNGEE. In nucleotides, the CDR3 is TGTGCCAGCAGCGTAGGCAGCGGGGGGACCGAAGAGACCCAGTACTTC. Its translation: CASSVGSGGTEETQYF. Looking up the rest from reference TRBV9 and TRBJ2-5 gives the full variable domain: DSGVTQTPKHLITATGQRVTLRCSPRSGDLSVYWYQQSLDQGLQFLIQYYNGEERAKGNILERFSAQQFPDLHSELNLSSLELGDSALYFCASSVGSGGTEETQYFGPGTRLLVL.

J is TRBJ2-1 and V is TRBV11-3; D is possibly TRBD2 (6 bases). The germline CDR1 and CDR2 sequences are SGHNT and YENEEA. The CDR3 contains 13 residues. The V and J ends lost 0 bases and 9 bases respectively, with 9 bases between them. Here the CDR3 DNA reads TGTGCCAGCAGCTTAGAGGGGGGTGGTGAGCAGTTCTTC. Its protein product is CASSLEGGGEQFF.

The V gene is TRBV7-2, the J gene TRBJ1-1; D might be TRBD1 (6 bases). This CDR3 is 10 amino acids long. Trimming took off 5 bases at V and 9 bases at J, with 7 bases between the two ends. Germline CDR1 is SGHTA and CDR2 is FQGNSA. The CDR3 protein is CASSRGKAFF. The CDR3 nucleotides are TGTGCCAGCAGCAGGGGGAAAGCTTTCTTT.

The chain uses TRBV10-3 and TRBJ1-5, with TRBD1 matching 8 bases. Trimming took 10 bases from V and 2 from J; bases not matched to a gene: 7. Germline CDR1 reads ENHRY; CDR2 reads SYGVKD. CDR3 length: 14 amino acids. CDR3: CASETGDGNQPQHF. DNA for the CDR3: TGTGCCAGCGAGACAGGGGATGGCAATCAGCCCCAGCATTTT.

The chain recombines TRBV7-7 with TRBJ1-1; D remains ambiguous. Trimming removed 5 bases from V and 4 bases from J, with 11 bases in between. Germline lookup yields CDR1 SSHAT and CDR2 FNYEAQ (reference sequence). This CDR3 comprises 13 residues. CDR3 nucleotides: TGTGCCAGCAGCAAGCAGGTTTCCACTGAAGCTTTCTTT. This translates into CASSKQVSTEAFF.